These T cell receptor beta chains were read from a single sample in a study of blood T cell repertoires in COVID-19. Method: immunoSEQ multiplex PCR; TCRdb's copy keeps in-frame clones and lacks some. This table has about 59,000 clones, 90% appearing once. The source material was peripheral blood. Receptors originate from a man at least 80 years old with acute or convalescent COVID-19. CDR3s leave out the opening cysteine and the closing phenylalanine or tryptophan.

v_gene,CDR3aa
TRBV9,ASSTSGTSVYEQY
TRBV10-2,ASRKKGTGEQPQH
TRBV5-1,ASSLFGRDSLTDTQY
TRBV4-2,ASSQGTGFGEQF
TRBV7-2,ASSGLDTIYYGYT
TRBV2,ASSQAKNIQY
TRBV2,ASSKDRGGSQPQH
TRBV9,ASSVTPRETQY
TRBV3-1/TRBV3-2,ASSQDSGLAGADTQY
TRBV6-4,ASSVGGGGEQY
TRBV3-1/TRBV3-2,ASSHSTQGAFEQY
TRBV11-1,ASSSPGFQNTGELF
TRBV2,ASSPGGENTEAF
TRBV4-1,ASSQDRAGGDNQPQH
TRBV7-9,ASSLAEGWEQF
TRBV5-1,ASASRTGLEQY
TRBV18,ASSPGQANYGYT
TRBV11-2,ASSPPGQGLPGANVLT